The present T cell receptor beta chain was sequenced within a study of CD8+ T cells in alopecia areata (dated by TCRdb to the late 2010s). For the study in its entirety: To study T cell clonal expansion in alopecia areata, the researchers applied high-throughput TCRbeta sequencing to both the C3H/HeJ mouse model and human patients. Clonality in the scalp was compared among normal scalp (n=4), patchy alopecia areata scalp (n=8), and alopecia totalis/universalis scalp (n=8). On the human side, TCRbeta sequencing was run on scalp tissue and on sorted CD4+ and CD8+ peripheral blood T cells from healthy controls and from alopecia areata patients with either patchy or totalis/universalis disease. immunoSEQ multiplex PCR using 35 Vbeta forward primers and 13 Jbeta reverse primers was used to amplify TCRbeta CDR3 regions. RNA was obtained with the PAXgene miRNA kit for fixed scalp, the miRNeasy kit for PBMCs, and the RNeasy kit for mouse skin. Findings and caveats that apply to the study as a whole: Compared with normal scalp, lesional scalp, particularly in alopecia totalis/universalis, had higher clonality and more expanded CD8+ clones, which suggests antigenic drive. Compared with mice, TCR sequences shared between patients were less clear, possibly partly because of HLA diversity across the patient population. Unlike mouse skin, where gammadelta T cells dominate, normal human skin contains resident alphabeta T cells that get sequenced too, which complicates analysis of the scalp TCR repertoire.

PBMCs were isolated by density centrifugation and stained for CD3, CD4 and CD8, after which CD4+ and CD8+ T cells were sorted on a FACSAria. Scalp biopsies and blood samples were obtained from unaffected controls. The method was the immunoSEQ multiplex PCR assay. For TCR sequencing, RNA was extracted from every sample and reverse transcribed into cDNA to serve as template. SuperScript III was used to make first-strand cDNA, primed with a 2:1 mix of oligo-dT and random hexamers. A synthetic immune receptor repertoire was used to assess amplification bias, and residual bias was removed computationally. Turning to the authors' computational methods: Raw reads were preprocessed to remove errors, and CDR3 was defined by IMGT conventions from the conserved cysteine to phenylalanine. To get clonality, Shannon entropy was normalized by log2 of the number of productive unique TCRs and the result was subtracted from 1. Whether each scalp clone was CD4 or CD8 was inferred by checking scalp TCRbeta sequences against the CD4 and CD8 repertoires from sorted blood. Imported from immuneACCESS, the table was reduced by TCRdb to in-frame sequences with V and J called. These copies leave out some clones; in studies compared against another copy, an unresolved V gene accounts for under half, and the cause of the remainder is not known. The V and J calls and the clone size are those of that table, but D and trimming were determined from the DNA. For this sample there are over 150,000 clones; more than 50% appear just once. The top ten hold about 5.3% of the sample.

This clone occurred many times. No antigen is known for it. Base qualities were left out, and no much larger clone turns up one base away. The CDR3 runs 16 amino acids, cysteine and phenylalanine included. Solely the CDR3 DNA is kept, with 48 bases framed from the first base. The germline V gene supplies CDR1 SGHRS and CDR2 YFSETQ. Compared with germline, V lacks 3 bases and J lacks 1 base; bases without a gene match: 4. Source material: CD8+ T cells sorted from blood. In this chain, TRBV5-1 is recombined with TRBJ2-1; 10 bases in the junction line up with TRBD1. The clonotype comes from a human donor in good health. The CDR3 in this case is CASSWGDRGSYNEQFF. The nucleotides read TGCGCCAGCAGCTGGGGGGACAGGGGTTCCTACAATGAGCAGTTCTTC.